This TCR beta chain was obtained from a study of low-dose radiotherapy and immunotherapy resistance in tumors. Background on the study: Radiation delivery to Cohort 1 consisted of 0.5 Gy per fraction every 2 weeks, summing to 6.5 Gy. Dosing for Cohort 2 consisted of 1 Gy per fraction every two weeks, reaching a total of 13 Gy over 26 weeks. The 200 mg/m2 dose of intravenous cyclophosphamide was given every two weeks, one day before radiation and immunotherapy.

This clonotype was seen at least ten times. The sample's time point: after trial treatment. Treatment in this sample: LDRT plus nivolumab, ipilimumab, low-dose cyclophosphamide and aspirin (RACIN trial). Low-dose radiotherapy and low-dose cyclophosphamide, together with aspirin, ipilimumab and nivolumab, were given to donors. The CDR3 is 13 residues long. Germline V gene sequence: CDR1 GTSNPN, CDR2 SVGIG (reference sequence). The V segment lost 3 bases and the J segment 1 base; nucleotides outside the gene matches: 0. Primers targeting TRAV and TRBV primed first-strand cDNA, covering alpha and beta chains. With a V-primer adapter and a constant-region primer, TCRs were amplified for around 20 PCR cycles. TCRdb recomputed calls from the reads with MiXCR, one row per CDR3 protein. The table records about 91,000 distinct CDR3 sequences, more than 20% of them present only once.

Sequenced material: PBMCs, taken after low-dose radiotherapy plus immunotherapy. This TCR came from a female donor with ovarian cancer. This chain uses TRBV30 with TRBJ2-3; TRBD2 matches at 8 bases. The CDR3 loop is CAWRLAGTDTQYF. As DNA, the CDR3 is TGTGCCTGGAGACTAGCGGGCACAGATACGCAGTATTTT. The whole variable domain, filled in from reference TRBV30 and TRBJ2-3, reads SQTIHQWPATLVQPVGSPLSLECTVEGTSNPNLYWYRQAAGRGLQLLFYSVGIGQISSEVPQNLSASRPQDRQFILSSKKLLLSDSGFYLCAWRLAGTDTQYFGPGTRLTVL.